Below, 7 T cell receptor beta chains from the same sample are listed, as sequenced in a study of blood T cell repertoires in COVID-19. Assay used: immunoSEQ multiplex PCR; TCRdb lists only in-frame clones, some missing. The repertoire includes approximately 50,000 clones, approximately 87% of them detected once, and around 13% sits in the top ten. What was sequenced was peripheral blood. The receptor source for this set is a human donor in a cohort sampled during active COVID-19.

This clone came up once. The chain uses TRBV19 and TRBJ2-7; no reliable D call. V shed 3 bases and J shed 0 bases, with 30 bases lying between them. Germline CDR1 is LNHDA and CDR2 is SQIVND (reference sequence). This CDR3 spans 21 amino acids. The CDR3 DNA is TGTGCCAGTAGTATCTCGGCAGGCAAGGCCTTAACGAAGGTTAGCTCCTACGAGCAGTACTTC. This gives the protein CASSISAGKALTKVSSYEQYF.

This chain joins TRBV2 and TRBJ1-5; no definite D call. The germline gives CDR1 SNHLY, CDR2 FYNNEI. V was pared by 8 bases and J by 3 bases, with 17 bases between. This CDR3 is 15 amino acids long. The chain's CDR3 is CASSLSGLSNQPQHF. CDR3 nucleotide sequence: TGTGCCAGCTCCCTCTCAGGCCTATCCAATCAGCCCCAGCATTTT.

This clone was detected only once. This chain joins TRBV14 and TRBJ2-1; no firm D call. V lost 1 base to trimming and J lost 10 bases, with 17 bases between them. CDR3 length: 15 residues. The germline V gene has CDR1 SGHDN and CDR2 FVKESK. This CDR3 reads CASSQGQIPSSEQFF. For the CDR3, the DNA is TGTGCCAGCAGCCAAGGCCAGATTCCTTCCTCAGAGCAGTTCTTC. The full variable domain, with the rest looked up from reference TRBV14 and TRBJ2-1, is EAGVTQFPSHSVIEKGQTVTLRCDPISGHDNLYWYRRVMGKEIKFLLHFVKESKQDESGMPNNRFLAERTGGTYSTLKVQPAELEDSGVYFCASSQGQIPSSEQFFGPGTRLTVL.

The rearrangement joins TRBV6-1 to TRBJ1-2, with 9 bases aligning to TRBD1. The V gene end was trimmed by 0 bases and the J gene end by 8 bases; junction bases not matched to a gene: 13. Per germline, CDR1 MNHNS and CDR2 SASEGT. CDR3 size: 17 residues. The CDR3 is CASSEAVGRQGGYGYTF. CDR3 bases: TGTGCCAGCAGTGAAGCGGTGGGGCGACAGGGGGGTTACGGCTACACCTTC.

J is TRBJ2-2 and V is TRBV24-1; D gene uncertain. The ends were cut back, 4 bases at V and 0 bases at J, with 8 bases in the middle. CDR1 is KGHDR, CDR2 SFDVKD, per germline. The CDR3 is made up of 15 amino acids. This CDR3 is CATSDTRTNTGELFF. DNA for the CDR3: TGTGCCACCAGTGACACCAGGACGAACACCGGGGAGCTGTTTTTT.

This chain uses TRBV7-8 with TRBJ1-2; D call uncertain. Germline CDR1 SGHVS, CDR2 FQNEAQ. This CDR3 has 15 amino acids. V was trimmed by 0 bases and J by 1 base, leaving 9 bases between them. This CDR3 is CASSLASGSNYGYTF. Here the CDR3 DNA reads TGTGCCAGCAGCTTAGCGTCTGGCAGTAACTATGGCTACACCTTC. Complete variable domain (other parts from reference TRBV7-8 and TRBJ1-2): GAGVSQSPRYKVAKRGQDVALRCDPISGHVSLFWYQQALGQGPEFLTYFQNEAQLDKSGLPSDRFFAERPEGSVSTLKIQRTQQEDSAVYLCASSLASGSNYGYTFGSGTRLTVV.

In nucleotides, the CDR3 is TGTGCCAGTATAGGCCGGGGGAACACTGAAGCTTTCTTT. Translating it yields CASIGRGNTEAFF. V gene TRBV19 combines with J gene TRBJ1-1, with D uncertain. Germline V gene data show CDR1 as LNHDA and CDR2 as SQIVND (reference sequence). Trimming took 7 bases from V and 1 from J, leaving 10 bases between them. The CDR3 extends over 13 amino acids.